This paragraph covers one T cell receptor (beta chain) sequence. J lost 2 bases, V lost 2 bases, and 4 bases had no gene match. Germline V gene sequence: CDR1 SGHKS, CDR2 YYEKEE (reference sequence). This CDR3 has 15 residues. The data are from a study of blood T cell repertoires in COVID-19. Overall study context: Samples representing acute and convalescent COVID-19 were sourced from the United States, Italy and Spain. T cells, B-cell-depleted T cells, or PBMCs provided the cDNA or gDNA that served as material.

In the original analysis: Counts of nucleated cells, estimated from reference gene primer amplification, were obtained. Using immunoSEQ multiplex PCR, the repertoire was profiled, and TCRdb retains in-frame clones only, with some absent. That table supplies the V and J calls and clone size; D and trimming were determined from the DNA. The sample has under 450,000 clones, 81% seen once. This rearrangement joins TRBV5-5 to TRBJ2-1, with 7 bases identical to TRBD2. Sequencing used peripheral blood. The source is a human donor with acute or convalescent COVID-19. The donor label of this sample is uncertain. CDR3 nucleotide sequence: TGTGCCAGCAGCTTAAGGCTAGCGGCCTACAATGAGCAGTTCTTC. Encoded protein: CASSLRLAAYNEQFF.